The clone carrying this T cell receptor beta chain appeared a few times. J was trimmed by 9 bases and V by 6 bases; bases with no gene match: 7. CDR1 and CDR2 from the germline V gene are SNHLY and FYNNEI. This CDR3 is built from 13 residues. Amplified TCR beta CDR3 regions came from RNA transcripts. Researchers ran a first-round RT-PCR on the TCR CDR3 using the HTBI primer set. Each CDR3 protein gets one entry after TCRdb re-called the multiplex PCR reads with MiXCR. The sample includes around 690,000 distinct CDR3 sequences, 15% to 20% of them seen just once. The sample originates from a study of T cells in Graves' hyperthyroidism and ophthalmopathy. Patients aged 18 to 65 had newly diagnosed hyperthyroidism lasting under 2 months. Fresh peripheral blood, approximately 9.7 ml, was the source of the PBMCs.

The receptor was isolated from a man in his fifties or sixties with Graves' hyperthyroidism. The specimen was blood. V is TRBV2 and J is TRBJ2-1; TRBD2 agrees at 8 bases. The CDR3 sequence is CASRRGLAGEQFF. DNA of the CDR3: TGTGCCAGCAGGAGAGGACTAGCCGGTGAGCAGTTCTTC.